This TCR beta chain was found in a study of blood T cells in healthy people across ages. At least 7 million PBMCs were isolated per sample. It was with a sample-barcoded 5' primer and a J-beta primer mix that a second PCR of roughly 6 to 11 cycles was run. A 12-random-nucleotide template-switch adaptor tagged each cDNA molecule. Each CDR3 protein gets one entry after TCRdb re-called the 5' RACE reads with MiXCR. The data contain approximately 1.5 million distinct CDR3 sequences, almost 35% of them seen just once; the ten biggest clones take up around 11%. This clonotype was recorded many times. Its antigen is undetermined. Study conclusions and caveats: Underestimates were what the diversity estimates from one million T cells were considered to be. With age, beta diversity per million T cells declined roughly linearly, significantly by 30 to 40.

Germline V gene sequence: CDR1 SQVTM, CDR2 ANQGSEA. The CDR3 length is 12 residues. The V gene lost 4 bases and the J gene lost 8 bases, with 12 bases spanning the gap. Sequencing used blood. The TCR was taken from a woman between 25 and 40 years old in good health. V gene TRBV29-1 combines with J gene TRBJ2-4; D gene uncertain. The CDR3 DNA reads TGCAGCGTTGCGGGCGCCTCGGACATTCAGTACTTC. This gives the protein CSVAGASDIQYF.